A selection of T cell receptor beta chains follows, all from one sample in a study of cytomegalovirus exposure and HLA in healthy donors. Sequenced by immunoSEQ multiplex PCR; TCRdb stores in-frame clones only, minus some. Among around 400,000 clones, 86% were seen once, and the ten largest hold roughly 0.8%. Sequencing was carried out using PBMCs. The receptors come from a woman aged 18 to 35 in good health and CMV-seronegative. Each CDR3 is given without its conserved first and last residue. Not all rows give a size; the values are once, few, many and, for expanded clones, a class.

j_call clone_size v_call cdr3_aa
TRBJ1-1 few TRBV30 AWDGQPNTEAF
TRBJ2-7 NA TRBV10-3 AIRSGSSYEQY
TRBJ2-7 NA TRBV28 ASRGPGQFYEQY
TRBJ1-5 NA TRBV27 ASSRTGGFQPQH
TRBJ1-1 NA TRBV5-3 ARSLAGGRLQDWAF
TRBJ2-7 NA TRBV7-9 ASSQRDRTEQY
TRBJ2-1 NA TRBV27 ASSLEAGVASYNEQF
TRBJ1-4 NA TRBV6-5 ASTHRGLSEKLF
TRBJ1-1 NA TRBV7-9 ASSWGTGGRTEAF
TRBJ1-3 NA TRBV19 ASTAAGGSGNTIY
TRBJ1-2 NA TRBV13 ASSSSFDRVGGYT
TRBJ2-7 NA TRBV7-8 ASSLGDSYEQY
TRBJ2-6 NA TRBV10-3 AISESLVGGLAGRSGANVLT
TRBJ1-2 once TRBV7-2 ASSLDRYGYT
TRBJ2-2 NA TRBV5-1 ASSPGLAGNTGELF
TRBJ2-3 NA TRBV2 ASSLQGAPRDTQY
TRBJ1-2 NA TRBV29-1 SVEDLKGVLYGYT
TRBJ2-1 NA TRBV19 ASSPPPGSSYNEQF
TRBJ1-1 NA TRBV5-1 ASGRTGTGLANTEAF
TRBJ1-2 once TRBV5-6 ASSLRGGNGYT
TRBJ2-5 NA TRBV30 AWSAGGSQETQY
TRBJ2-7 NA TRBV6-1 ASTDPGTTSYEQY
TRBJ1-2 NA TRBV29-1 SAAGQGASGYT
TRBJ2-5 NA TRBV2 ASSAGTVYETQY
TRBJ2-3 NA TRBV28 ASSFLAGGFTDTQY
TRBJ2-7 few TRBV2 ASSAGQAHYEQY
TRBJ2-1 NA TRBV7-3 ASSLQGGREQF
TRBJ1-3 NA TRBV29-1 SVLKSPGTRDGNTIY
TRBJ2-7 few TRBV25-1 ASSLQGAYEQY
TRBJ1-5 few TRBV5-1 ASSYSGNQPQH
TRBJ1-5 NA TRBV10-3 ASRQGLVQPQH
TRBJ2-7 few TRBV9 ASSPGLASSYEQY
TRBJ1-4 NA TRBV18 ASSNQGSNEKLF
TRBJ2-1 NA TRBV5-4 ALTVAGSNEQF
TRBJ2-3 NA TRBV7-3 ASSSGTGLGTDTQY
TRBJ1-5 NA TRBV30 AWSPGGGWSNQPQH
TRBJ2-7 NA TRBV28 ASSFNRAYEQY
TRBJ2-3 NA TRBV6-1 ASSAGLAGGEDTQY
TRBJ1-2 many TRBV2 ASSAGQGLIGYT
TRBJ2-7 once TRBV6-5 ASSPRGPSSYEQY
TRBJ2-6 NA TRBV2 ASSKGQVMPKGANVLT
TRBJ1-2 NA TRBV28 ASSRDRGWDGYT
TRBJ2-1 NA TRBV30 AWSRGTSGDNGGNEQF
TRBJ2-7 NA TRBV11-2 ASSPGQHYEQY
TRBJ2-5 NA TRBV5-1 ASSLVGVTSGVKESQY
TRBJ2-3 NA TRBV4-1 ASSHPAASGVFTDTQY
TRBJ2-1 NA TRBV10-2 ASSESSGRHLNEQF
TRBJ1-2 few TRBV28 ASTHPGGNDGYT
TRBJ2-7 NA TRBV28 ASVGTRVIYEQY
TRBJ2-7 NA TRBV6-6 ASSRDSTYEQY
TRBJ2-7 few TRBV5-1 ASSRGQGVGEQY
TRBJ2-5 once TRBV6-1 ASSEGQGWETQY